A selection of T cell receptor beta chains follows, all from one sample in a study of T cells expressing NK-cell markers. TCRdb reanalyzed the 5' RACE reads and collapses them to one entry per CDR3 protein, without DNA. The clone table shows about 260,000 distinct CDR3 sequences, with the ten largest holding approximately 0.39%. What was sequenced was blood T cells: a sorted CD56 or NKG2C T cell subset, CD4+ or CD8+ T cells, or bulk PBMC T cells (not recorded which). The origin of the receptors is a man in his late teens or twenties in good health. Both conserved end residues are part of each CDR3. Each record gives: CDR3 protein, V gene, J gene.

cdr3_aa: CASSSGTDFPSYEQYF; v_call: TRBV12-3/TRBV12-4; j_call: TRBJ2-7
cdr3_aa: CASRRQGRETQYF; v_call: TRBV6-2/TRBV6-3; j_call: TRBJ2-5
cdr3_aa: CASSARDRIYNEQFF; v_call: TRBV5-4; j_call: TRBJ2-1
cdr3_aa: CASSLGGAVNNEQFF; v_call: TRBV5-4; j_call: TRBJ2-1
cdr3_aa: CASSLIRADVAFF; v_call: TRBV12-3/TRBV12-4; j_call: TRBJ1-1
cdr3_aa: CASSPSLDGEQYF; v_call: TRBV9; j_call: TRBJ2-7
cdr3_aa: CASSTATGQNYGYTF; v_call: TRBV5-1; j_call: TRBJ1-2
cdr3_aa: CASSAYGTVQYF; v_call: TRBV12-3/TRBV12-4; j_call: TRBJ2-7
cdr3_aa: CASSQGGVEAFF; v_call: TRBV12-3/TRBV12-4; j_call: TRBJ1-1
cdr3_aa: CASSPVPGRSGYGYTF; v_call: TRBV11-2; j_call: TRBJ1-2
cdr3_aa: CASSLSLAGVPGEQFF; v_call: TRBV27; j_call: TRBJ2-1
cdr3_aa: CASRLTGIQETQYF; v_call: TRBV19; j_call: TRBJ2-5
cdr3_aa: CASGTSGLNSGANVLTF; v_call: TRBV12-3/TRBV12-4; j_call: TRBJ2-6
cdr3_aa: CASSWGREGTDTQYF; v_call: TRBV11-3; j_call: TRBJ2-3
cdr3_aa: CSARSSGRAGYNEQFF; v_call: TRBV20-1; j_call: TRBJ2-1